This TCR beta chain originates from a study of shared clonotypes between healthy human individuals. HIV-negative, healthy adults without recent acute infections or vaccinations were the donors. The CDR3 loop spans 15 amino acids. V was clipped by 7 bases and J by 0 bases, with 12 bases between them. Germline CDR1 reads MNHNS; CDR2 reads SASEGT. In this sample, this clone turned up a few times. As processed by the authors: ImmunoSEQ junction-only sequences lacked quality scores, so their filtering differed. Repertoires were generated with immunoSEQ multiplex PCR, while TCRdb's copy carries only in-frame clones and drops some. V, J and clone size are taken as reported in that table, and D and trimming were inferred from the DNA itself. This table has about 1 million clones, around four fifths appearing once.

The source material was memory CD4+ T cells sorted from blood. Described subset: CD45RA-negative fraction. The sequence was obtained from a man aged 18 to 30 in good health. V gene TRBV6-1 combines with J gene TRBJ1-4; D possibly corresponds to TRBD1 (6 bases). Here the CDR3 DNA reads TGTGCCAGCAAGCAGGGGCAGGCAACTAATGAAAAACTGTTTTTT. Encoded protein: CASKQGQATNEKLFF.